The 10 T cell receptor beta chains reported below all come from one sample, sequenced in a study of T-cell memory formation after mild COVID-19. TCRdb ran MiXCR on the 5' RACE reads and lists one entry per CDR3 protein. The profile shows around 500,000 distinct CDR3 sequences, around a sixth of them singletons. Sequencing was done on a sample of PBMCs or a T cell subset sorted from them (not recorded which). These receptors were collected from an adult woman who had mild COVID-19 (a few samples of this study predate the infection). Cell type and time point are not known.

The chain links TRBV20-1 to TRBJ2-7; perhaps TRBD2 as D (6 bases). This CDR3 spans 15 amino acids. V was pared by 6 bases and J by 1 base, with 19 bases between. Germline V gives CDR1 DFQATT, CDR2 SNEGSKA (reference sequence). CDR3 amino acids: CSANPAGTPSYEQYF. The DNA for the CDR3 is TGCAGTGCCAATCCGGCGGGAACGCCATCCTACGAGCAGTACTTC.

V and J are TRBV7-2 and TRBJ1-1, with D maybe TRBD1 (6 bases). The CDR3 is made up of 16 amino acids. CDR1 and CDR2 (germline): SGHTA, FQGNSA. Trimming cost V 1 base and J 0 bases, with 12 bases left between them. The CDR3 sequence is CASSLGGGPVNTEAFF. In DNA form, the CDR3 reads TGTGCCAGCAGCTTAGGGGGGGGCCCGGTGAACACTGAAGCTTTCTTT.

The gene calls are TRBV12-3 or TRBV12-4 and TRBJ2-5; tentative D call: TRBD2 (6 bases). There are 13 residues in the CDR3. Trimming cost V 7 bases and J 7 bases, with 16 bases left between them. This CDR3 reads CASTWGSGGTQYF. In nucleotides, the CDR3 is TGTGCCAGCACCTGGGGGTCCGGGGGGACCCAGTACTTC.

In its sample, this clonotype was seen a few times. The chain has TRBV11-1 and TRBJ2-5, with D possibly matching TRBD2 (6 bases). V lost 2 bases and J lost 5, with 12 bases in between. CDR1 is SGHAT and CDR2 is FQDESV in the germline V gene (reference sequence). The CDR3 runs 14 residues. In DNA form, the CDR3 reads TGTGCCAGCAGCTTATTCGCGGGACGGGAGACCCAGTACTTC. It encodes CASSLFAGRETQYF.

This clonotype showed up just a few times. CDR3 coding DNA: TGTCCCCTTAGCGGGGGGGCCTGGAATGAGCAGTTCTTC. Amino acids: CPLSGGAWNEQFF. The chain uses TRBV19 and TRBJ2-1; 11 bases agree with TRBD2. The germline V gene has CDR1 LNHDA and CDR2 SQIVND (reference sequence). The CDR3 runs to 13 residues.

This chain links TRBV15 with TRBJ2-7; D is uncertain. V gave up 3 bases and J gave up 6 bases, with 18 bases separating them. This CDR3 has 15 residues. Germline V gene sequence: CDR1 LNHNV, CDR2 YYDKDF (reference sequence). Written as DNA, the CDR3 is TGTGCCACCAGCAGCTGGCCAGCCGAAGAGGTCGAGCAGTACTTC. This codes for CATSSWPAEEVEQYF.

Only a few counts were recorded for this clonotype. This chain uses TRBV7-2 with TRBJ2-3, with 10 bases matching TRBD2. The CDR3 consists of 17 residues. From germline, CDR1 is SGHTA and CDR2 FQGNSA. Germline trimming cut 0 bases from V and 5 bases from J; bases unmatched to any gene: 8. In DNA form, the CDR3 reads TGTGCCAGCAGCTTAGCATTGCTAGCGGGAGCGAGAGATACGCAGTATTTT. Its protein is CASSLALLAGARDTQYF.

The chain is built from TRBV5-1 and TRBJ1-2; no clear D gene. Germline V gene lookup returns CDR1 SGHRS and CDR2 YFSETQ. V dropped 0 bases and J dropped 8 bases, with 14 bases sitting between them. CDR3 length: 14 residues. DNA for the CDR3: TGCGCCAGCAGCTTGGAAAGTGGGAACAAAGGCTACACCTTC. Its protein product is CASSLESGNKGYTF.

The genes are TRBV7-9 and TRBJ2-1; 11 bases line up with TRBD2. The germline CDR1 and CDR2 sequences are SEHNR and FQNEAQ (reference sequence). There are 18 residues in the CDR3. The V segment lost 5 bases and the J segment 6 bases; nucleotides outside the gene matches: 15. CDR3 sequence: CASSRPITSGSIGNEQFF. CDR3 DNA: TGTGCCAGCAGCCGACCAATCACTAGCGGGAGTATCGGCAATGAGCAGTTCTTC.

This chain uses TRBV19 with TRBJ2-1; 10 nucleotides align to TRBD2. The CDR3 has 15 residues. CDR1 is LNHDA, CDR2 SQIVND, per germline (reference sequence). V lost 5 bases to trimming and J lost 2 bases; unmatched junction nucleotides: 3. CDR3 loop: CASSSAGGPYNEQFF. The CDR3 DNA sequence: TGTGCCAGTAGTTCAGCGGGGGGGCCCTACAATGAGCAGTTCTTC.